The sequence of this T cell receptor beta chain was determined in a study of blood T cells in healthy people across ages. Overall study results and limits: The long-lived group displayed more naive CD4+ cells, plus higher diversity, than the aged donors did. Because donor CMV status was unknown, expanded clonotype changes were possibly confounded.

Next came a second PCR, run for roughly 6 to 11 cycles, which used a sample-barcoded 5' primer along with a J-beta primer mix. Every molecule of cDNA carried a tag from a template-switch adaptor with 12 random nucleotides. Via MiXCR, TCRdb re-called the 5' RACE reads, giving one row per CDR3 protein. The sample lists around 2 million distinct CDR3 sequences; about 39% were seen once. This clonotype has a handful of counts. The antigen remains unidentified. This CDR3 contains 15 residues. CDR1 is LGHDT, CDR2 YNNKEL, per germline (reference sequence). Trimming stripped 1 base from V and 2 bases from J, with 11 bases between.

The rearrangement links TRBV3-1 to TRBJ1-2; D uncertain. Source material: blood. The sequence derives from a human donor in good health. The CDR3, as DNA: TGTGCCAGCAGCCAAGCCTTGGACGGGAACTATGGCTACACCTTC. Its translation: CASSQALDGNYGYTF.